This TCR beta chain is drawn from a study of shared clonotypes between healthy human individuals. Germline lookup yields CDR1 MDHEN and CDR2 SYDVKM. After removal of 2 bases from V and 3 bases from J, the junction contained 5 bases not matched to a gene. This CDR3 spans 15 amino acids. Assay: immunoSEQ multiplex PCR; the TCRdb copy retains only in-frame clones and omits some. Of about 1.5 million clones in the sample, 95% to 99% were seen once. This sequence was found in a man aged 25-45 years in good health. The sample consisted of naive CD4+ T cells sorted from blood. Subset reported: CD45RA+ positively selected. V and J are TRBV28 and TRBJ1-1; 8 bases are shared with TRBD1. Written as DNA, the CDR3 is TGTGCCAGCAGTTTAGCAGGGGGCGTGGACACTGAAGCTTTCTTT. Protein product: CASSLAGGVDTEAFF.